This record covers a single TCR beta chain. Its antigen is as yet unknown. Different DNA sequences within this sample yield the same CDR3. PCR amplification relied on 60 Vbeta primers (plus 13 Jbeta primers). The repertoire was sequenced with immunoSEQ multiplex PCR; TCRdb's copy has only in-frame clones and lacks some. The data show some 190,000 clones, around 75% seen once. CDR1 and CDR2 from the germline V gene are MNHEY and SVGAGI. This CDR3 has 14 residues. V lost 6 bases, J lost 4 bases, and 13 bases lay in between. The data were taken from a study of cytomegalovirus exposure and HLA in healthy donors. Study-wide background: Of 398 genotyped donors, roughly 86% clustered with self-reported Caucasian donors. Study-level points and caveats: Across donors, presence/absence analyses took sequencing depth to be roughly uniform. The study found most TCR sequences rare, yet found some public TCRs in many donors.

The chain carries TRBV6-5 and TRBJ1-3, with a possible D match to TRBD1 (6 bases). The sequenced material came from PBMCs. The receptor comes from a woman aged 30 to 39 in good health and CMV-seropositive. The CDR3 DNA sequence: TGTGCCAGCAGGTTGAGGGGGACAGGAAACACCATATATTTT. It yields the protein CASRLRGTGNTIYF.